The 12 T cell receptor beta chains below come from one sample, sequenced in a study of T-cell memory formation after mild COVID-19. Using its own MiXCR run on the 5' RACE reads, TCRdb lists one record per CDR3 protein. Altogether some 65,000 distinct CDR3 sequences are present, approximately 16% being singletons, with the ten largest covering 25% to 35%. The sample comprised PBMCs or a T cell subset sorted from them (not recorded which). These receptors originate from an adult woman who had mild COVID-19 (a few samples of this study predate the infection). Cell type and time point are not known.

This clonotype was detected ten times or more. The chain uses TRBV19 and TRBJ2-2; D not certain. V was cut by 3 bases and J by 0 bases, with 8 bases left in between. This CDR3 has 15 amino acids. CDR1 is LNHDA, CDR2 SQIVND, per germline (reference sequence). The CDR3 loop is CASSIKTANTGELFF. CDR3 bases: TGTGCCAGTAGTATCAAAACAGCGAACACCGGGGAGCTGTTTTTT.

This clonotype was found a few times. V and J are TRBV4-1 and TRBJ1-1; weak D call: TRBD1 (6 bases). V gave up 6 bases and J gave up 0 bases, with 11 bases separating them. In germline, CDR1 is MGHRA, CDR2 YSYEKL. The CDR3 loop spans 14 amino acids. CDR3: CASRHREMNTEAFF. The CDR3 bases are TGCGCCAGCAGACACAGGGAGATGAACACTGAAGCTTTCTTT.

This clonotype was observed a few times. The rearrangement uses TRBV6-2 or TRBV6-3 and TRBJ2-3; 11 bases agree with TRBD2. Per germline, CDR1 MNHEY and CDR2 SVGEGT. The CDR3 covers 16 residues. V was pared by 2 bases and J by 1 base, with 2 bases of the junction left unmatched. The CDR3 spells CASSYPTSGGTDTQYF. CDR3 DNA: TGTGCCAGCAGTTACCCGACTAGCGGGGGCACAGATACGCAGTATTTT.

V is TRBV7-8 and J is TRBJ2-3; tentative D call: TRBD2 (5 bases). CDR1 and CDR2 from the germline V gene are SGHVS and FQNEAQ. Between the trimmed V and J ends, which lost 3 bases and 0 bases, there was a span of 16 bases. CDR3 length equals 17 residues. In nucleotides, the CDR3 is TGTGCCAGCAGCTTCCTCACTATAGGACTTAGCACAGATACGCAGTATTTT. Amino acid sequence: CASSFLTIGLSTDTQYF.

This rearrangement joins TRBV11-2 to TRBJ2-3; 8 positions agree with TRBD2. Germline lookup yields CDR1 SGHAT and CDR2 FQNNGV. The CDR3 totals 14 residues. V lost 4 bases and J lost 3; bases outside the gene matches: 3. The CDR3 sequence: CASSYRGGTDTQYF. The CDR3 coding sequence is TGTGCCAGCAGCTACCGGGGGGGGACAGATACGCAGTATTTT.

The chain has TRBV9 and TRBJ2-2; a possible D gene is TRBD2 (6 bases). Germline CDR1 SGDLS, CDR2 YYNGEE. V lost 4 bases and J lost 3, with 13 bases in between. The CDR3 loop spans 15 amino acids. The CDR3 DNA reads TGTGCCAGCAGCATGAGGCCGGGGGACACCGGGGAGCTGTTTTTT. This translates into CASSMRPGDTGELFF.

The chain couples TRBV7-9 to TRBJ1-2; 12 nucleotides align to TRBD1. The trim removed 5 bases at V and 8 bases at J, leaving 15 bases unmatched. Looked up from germline, CDR1 is SEHNR and CDR2 is FQNEAQ (reference sequence). The CDR3 length is 17 residues. CDR3 in amino acids: CASSNIPGQGASEGYTF. CDR3 nucleotides: TGTGCCAGCAGCAATATCCCGGGACAGGGGGCGAGCGAAGGCTACACCTTC.

In this sample, this clonotype turned up many times. The rearrangement links TRBV5-5 to TRBJ2-1; D not resolved. This CDR3 contains 13 residues. Trimming shortened V by 3 bases and J by 6 bases, and 10 bases separated the two germline ends. From germline, CDR1 is SGHKS and CDR2 YYEKEE (reference sequence). The CDR3 nucleotides are TGTGCCAGCAGCTGGGATGTGGCCAATGAGCAGTTCTTC. Its translation is CASSWDVANEQFF.

The chain combines TRBV28 with TRBJ1-2, with 9 positions matching TRBD1. V shed 5 bases, J shed 8 bases, and the junction held 9 bases outside the gene matches. Germline V gene data show CDR1 as MDHEN and CDR2 as SYDVKM. This CDR3 has 14 residues. CDR3 nucleotides: TGTGCCAGCAGTAAACGGGACAGGGCGAAGGGCTACACCTTC. This translates into CASSKRDRAKGYTF.

This clonotype was observed a few times. This chain uses TRBV20-1 with TRBJ2-1; tentative D call: TRBD2 (5 bases). The germline CDR1 and CDR2 sequences are DFQATT and SNEGSKA (reference sequence). This CDR3 comprises 13 residues. Trimming removed 1 base at V and 7 bases at J, with 11 bases between. Written as DNA, the CDR3 is TGCAGTGCTAGAGCTGCGGACTCAAATGAGCAGTTCTTC. Protein sequence: CSARAADSNEQFF.

This sequence joins TRBV11-3 and TRBJ2-7, with TRBD1 matching 8 bases. CDR1 is SGHNT, CDR2 YENEEA, per germline. This CDR3 is built from 14 residues. Germline trimming cut 4 bases from V and 2 bases from J; bases unmatched to any gene: 4. CDR3 loop: CASSSTGGTYEQYF. As DNA, the CDR3 is TGTGCCAGCAGCTCTACAGGGGGGACCTACGAGCAGTACTTC.

The table lists this clonotype with a few counts. The chain has TRBV9 and TRBJ2-1; D is perhaps TRBD2 (5 bases). This CDR3 contains 16 residues. CDR1 is SGDLS and CDR2 is YYNGEE in the germline V gene. The V and J ends lost 3 bases and 4 bases respectively, with 17 bases between them. DNA of the CDR3: TGTGCCAGCAGCGCTCCCAGCGGTACTGTGTACAATGAGCAGTTCTTC. This gives the protein CASSAPSGTVYNEQFF.